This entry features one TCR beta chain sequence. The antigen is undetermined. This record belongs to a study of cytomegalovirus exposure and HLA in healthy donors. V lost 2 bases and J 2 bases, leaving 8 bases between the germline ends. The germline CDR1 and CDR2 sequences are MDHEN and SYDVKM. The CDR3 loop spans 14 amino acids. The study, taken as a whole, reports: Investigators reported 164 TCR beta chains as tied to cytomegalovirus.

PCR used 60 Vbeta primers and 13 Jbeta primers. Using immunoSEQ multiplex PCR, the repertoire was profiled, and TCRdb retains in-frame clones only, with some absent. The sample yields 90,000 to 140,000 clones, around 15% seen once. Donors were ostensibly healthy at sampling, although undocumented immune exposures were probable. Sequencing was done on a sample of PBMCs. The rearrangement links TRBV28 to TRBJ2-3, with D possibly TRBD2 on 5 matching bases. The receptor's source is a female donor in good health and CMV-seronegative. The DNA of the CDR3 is TGTGCCAGCAGTTTAGCGGGCCCCACAGATACGCAGTATTTT. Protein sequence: CASSLAGPTDTQYF.